A selection of T cell receptor beta chains follows, all from one sample in a study of blood T cell repertoires in COVID-19. Profiled with immunoSEQ multiplex PCR; TCRdb holds only in-frame clones, not every one. The table records some 280,000 clones, 86% of them present only once. Sequenced sample: peripheral blood. Receptor source: a woman younger than 45 with active or convalescent COVID-19. Each CDR3 is given with its conserved first and last residue. A D gene is named only where the DNA matches it firmly. Clone size is given for some rows only: seen once, a few or many times, or a class if the clone is expanded.

CDR3 length	clone size	D gene	J gene	V gene	CDR3 DNA	CDR3 protein
14	.	TRBD2	TRBJ2-5	TRBV5-8	TGTGCCAGCAGCTTAGATGGGACTACAGAGACCCAGTACTTC	CASSLDGTTETQYF
16	.	TRBD1	TRBJ2-1	TRBV6-5	TGTGCCAGCAGTTACTCCACACAGGGGGTTTACAATGAGCAGTTCTTC	CASSYSTQGVYNEQFF
18	.	TRBD2	TRBJ2-4	TRBV5-1	TGCGCCAGCAGCTTATCCTTTGGGACTAGCGGGGGGTCAAACATTCAGTACTTC	CASSLSFGTSGGSNIQYF
13	.	.	TRBJ2-7	TRBV20-1	TGCAGTGCTAGTGCGGTGATCTCCAACGAGCAGTACTTC	CSASAVISNEQYF
11	.	.	TRBJ1-1	TRBV24-1	TGTGCCACCAGTCCTGACACTGAAGCTTTCTTT	CATSPDTEAFF
14	.	.	TRBJ1-1	TRBV19	TGTGCCAGTAGTATAGCGCACACCGACACTGAAGCTTTCTTT	CASSIAHTDTEAFF
15	many	TRBD2	TRBJ2-7	TRBV3-1/TRBV3-2	TGTGCCAGCAGCCACGGGGGGAGTAATGGCTACGAGCAGTACTTC	CASSHGGSNGYEQYF
20	.	TRBD2	TRBJ2-1	TRBV6-2/TRBV6-3	TGTGCCAGCAGTGGGCCACCGGGACTAGCGCCCCCGACTAAGTACAATGAGCAGTTCTTC	CASSGPPGLAPPTKYNEQFF
17	.	TRBD1	TRBJ1-5	TRBV15	TGTGCCACCAGCAGACTTACAGGGGGCAATGGCAATCAGCCCCAGCATTTT	CATSRLTGGNGNQPQHF
16	.	TRBD2	TRBJ2-3	TRBV6-6	TGTGCCAGCAGTTACCGCCCGGGACTAGCGAAGGCTACGCAGTATTTT	CASSYRPGLAKATQYF
15	.	.	TRBJ2-3	TRBV6-5	TGTGCCAGCAGTTACAGCCCTGGAGGCCTAGATACGCAGTATTTT	CASSYSPGGLDTQYF
15	.	.	TRBJ1-1	TRBV14	TGTGCCAGCAGCCGTTCGGTGGCAGGAGGGTTGGTAGCTTTCTTT	CASSRSVAGGLVAFF
14	.	TRBD1	TRBJ1-2	TRBV5-1	TGCGCCAGCAGCAGATCGACAGGGAGTGATGGCTACACCTTC	CASSRSTGSDGYTF
15	.	TRBD2	TRBJ2-1	TRBV10-2	TGCGCCAGCAACCAAGCGGGGGGTCTCTGGAATGAGCAGTTCTTC	CASNQAGGLWNEQFF
14	.	.	TRBJ1-3	TRBV18	TGTGCCAGCTCACCATCCGTATCTGGAAACACCATATATTTT	CASSPSVSGNTIYF
16	once	.	TRBJ1-1	TRBV29-1	.	CSVHFGNRGRRGEAFF
13	.	TRBD1	TRBJ1-2	TRBV12-3/TRBV12-4	TGTGCCAGCAGTTACGGACAGGTCTATGGCTACACCTTC	CASSYGQVYGYTF
13	.	.	TRBJ2-2	TRBV19	TGTGCCAGTACCTCACAGTTCGCCGGGGAGCTGTTTTTT	CASTSQFAGELFF
18	few	TRBD1	TRBJ1-1	TRBV5-1	TGCGCCAGCAGCCAACACCCCGACAGGGGAGTTCCGAACACTGAAGCTTTCTTT	CASSQHPDRGVPNTEAFF
11	.	.	TRBJ2-3	TRBV6-6	TGTGCCAGCAGTCTCGGAGACTGGCAGTATTTT	CASSLGDWQYF
13	few	.	TRBJ1-2	TRBV11-1	TGTGCCAGCAGCTTAGCAGAGAACTATGGCTACACCTTC	CASSLAENYGYTF
12	.	.	TRBJ1-1	TRBV28	TGTGCCAGCAGCAGGGGTCACACTGAAGCTTTCTTT	CASSRGHTEAFF
17	.	TRBD2	TRBJ2-2	TRBV6-2/TRBV6-3	TGTGCCAGCAGCCCTCGAATAACGGGGGGGCCGGTCGGGGAGCTGTTTTTT	CASSPRITGGPVGELFF
14	many	TRBD2	TRBJ2-1	TRBV5-1	TGCGCCAGCAGCTTTAGCGGGGGGGCCGGTGAGCAGTTCTTC	CASSFSGGAGEQFF
15	.	.	TRBJ1-1	TRBV5-1	TGCGCCAGCAGCTTGGTGGGCCAGCCAGGCACTGAAGCTTTCTTT	CASSLVGQPGTEAFF
19	.	TRBD1	TRBJ1-2	TRBV28	TGTGCCAGCAGTTTAAGTCGACAGGGGAGGGGGAGAGGGTCCTATGGCTACACCTTC	CASSLSRQGRGRGSYGYTF
14	.	.	TRBJ2-7	TRBV28	TGTGCCAGCAATGGAGCGGTCCCTATCTACGAGCAGTACTTC	CASNGAVPIYEQYF
11	.	.	TRBJ1-2	TRBV6-5	TGTGCCAGCATAGGGGTACTTGGCTACACCTTC	CASIGVLGYTF
16	.	TRBD1	TRBJ1-1	TRBV19	TGTGCCAGTAGTACCAACGGGGGGACAGGGGTCCCTGAAGCTTTCTTT	CASSTNGGTGVPEAFF
14	few	.	TRBJ2-3	TRBV7-9	TGTGCCAGCAGCGGAACAGGGAGCACAGATACGCAGTATTTT	CASSGTGSTDTQYF
13	few	.	TRBJ2-5	TRBV30	TGTGCCTGGAGCCTGGGACTGGAAGAGACCCAGTACTTC	CAWSLGLEETQYF
11	once	.	TRBJ1-1	TRBV21-1	TGTGCCAGCGAAAACAGGGGGGAAGCTTTCTTT	CASENRGEAFF
16	.	TRBD1	TRBJ2-1	TRBV7-3	TGTGCCAGCAGCTTAACAGGGGGCAGGTCCTACAATGAGCAGTTCTTC	CASSLTGGRSYNEQFF
15	.	.	TRBJ1-2	TRBV6-2/TRBV6-3	TGTGCCAGCAGCGGGGGGGGGCATCGGAGCTATGGCTACACCTTC	CASSGGGHRSYGYTF
13	.	.	TRBJ2-5	TRBV6-4	TGTGCCAGCCGCGTCGGAGGGGCAGAGACCCAGTACTTC	CASRVGGAETQYF
19	.	TRBD1	TRBJ2-3	TRBV9	TGTGCCAGCAGCGTAGAATTATTTCGTTCGGGACAGAGCACAGATACGCAGTATTTT	CASSVELFRSGQSTDTQYF
13	.	.	TRBJ1-3	TRBV6-5	TGTGCCAGCAGACCGAGCTCTGGAAACACCATATATTTT	CASRPSSGNTIYF
19	.	TRBD1	TRBJ2-1	TRBV5-4	TGTGCCAGCAGCTTGTCTACCGTCGTGGGCAGGGGGAGAGGGAATGAGCAGTTCTTC	CASSLSTVVGRGRGNEQFF
14	.	.	TRBJ2-5	TRBV19	TGTGCCAGTAGTGTAAACATACACCAAGAGACCCAGTACTTC	CASSVNIHQETQYF
15	.	.	TRBJ2-1	TRBV14	TGTGCCAGCAGCCAGGACAGAAGCTCCTACAATGAGCAGTTCTTC	CASSQDRSSYNEQFF
16	.	TRBD1	TRBJ1-1	TRBV7-9	TGTGCCAGCTCAGGGGACAGGGCTGTTAGGAACACTGAAGCTTTCTTT	CASSGDRAVRNTEAFF
16	.	.	TRBJ2-1	TRBV7-2	TGTGCCAGCAGCTTAAGGACCGGGACTGGAGGCAATGAGCAGTTCTTC	CASSLRTGTGGNEQFF